Listed below are T cell receptor beta chains from one sample, sequenced in a study of cytomegalovirus exposure and HLA in healthy donors. Clones were read by immunoSEQ multiplex PCR, and TCRdb kept only the in-frame ones, dropping some. The top ten hold approximately 8% of the sample, which has some 110,000 clones, over 50% seen once. The source material was PBMCs. The source is a middle-aged woman in good health and CMV-seropositive. CDR3s include the opening cysteine and the closing phenylalanine or tryptophan. Each record gives: V gene, clone size, J gene, D gene, CDR3 DNA, CDR3 protein. A D gene is named only where the DNA matches it firmly. Not every row has a clone size; where given, it reads once, few, many or a size class.

>TRBV2|-|TRBJ1-5|TRBD1
TGTGCCAGCAGTGAAAACGAGGGGGCTAGCAATCAGCCCCAGCATTTT
CASSENEGASNQPQHF
>TRBV7-9|-|TRBJ1-2|TRBD1
TGTGCCAGCAGCCCGGCAGGGGGTGGCTACACCTTC
CASSPAGGGYTF
>TRBV5-4|-|TRBJ1-4|-
TGTGCCAGCAGCTTGGGGAGCAGATCCACCCGAGGAAAACTGTTTTTT
CASSLGSRSTRGKLFF
>TRBV28|few|TRBJ2-7|-
TGTGCCAGCGCCTCCCCCGGGGGCGGGAGTACCTACGAGCAGTACTTC
CASASPGGGSTYEQYF
>TRBV28|-|TRBJ1-5|TRBD1
TGTGCCAGCAGACCCCTACAGGGGACGCACAATCAGCCCCAGCATTTT
CASRPLQGTHNQPQHF
>TRBV6-5|-|TRBJ2-1|-
TGTGCCAGCAAGGACGGACAGCGTAGGGAGCAGTTCTTC
CASKDGQRREQFF
>TRBV29-1|-|TRBJ2-1|TRBD2
TGCAGCGTTCGTCTAGCGGGAGTTGTTGAGCAGTTCTTC
CSVRLAGVVEQFF
>TRBV12-5|-|TRBJ2-1|TRBD2
TGTGCTAGTGGTTTGGACCCGGGACTAGCACGCAATGAGCAGTTCTTC
CASGLDPGLARNEQFF
>TRBV19|-|TRBJ1-2|TRBD1
TGTGCCAGTAGTCTTCCTTTGACAGGGGACAACTATGGCTACACCTTC
CASSLPLTGDNYGYTF
>TRBV5-1|-|TRBJ1-1|TRBD1
TGCGCCAGCAGCTTGGTGGGCAGGGGGTCGCCTGAAGCTTTCTTT
CASSLVGRGSPEAFF
>TRBV7-2|-|TRBJ1-2|TRBD1
TGTGCCAGCAGCCTAAGAGGGGGACAGGCGTATGGCTACACCTTC
CASSLRGGQAYGYTF
>TRBV9|once|TRBJ2-3|TRBD2
TGTGCCAGCAGCGATGGAGCGGGAAGGGCGACAGATACGCAGTATTTT
CASSDGAGRATDTQYF
>TRBV6-5|-|TRBJ1-2|-
TGTGCCAGCAGTTACGTCGGCCGGGATGAGGATGGCTACCCCTTC
CASSYVGRDEDGYPF
>TRBV30|-|TRBJ1-6|-
TGTGCCTGGAGTCAATTAAACTGGGGGGGGTACGGTAATTCACCCCTCCACTTT
CAWSQLNWGGYGNSPLHF
>TRBV19|-|TRBJ2-3|TRBD2
TGTGCCAGTAGTATCCCTAGCGGGAGTAAAAATACGCAGTATTTT
CASSIPSGSKNTQYF
>TRBV7-9|-|TRBJ1-1|TRBD1
TGTGCCAGCAGCCAAGGGACAGGGGGTATCACTGAAGCTTTCTTT
CASSQGTGGITEAFF
>TRBV29-1|few|TRBJ1-2|-
TGCAGCACGAGGCCCGATACTAACTATGGCTACACCTTC
CSTRPDTNYGYTF
>TRBV30|-|TRBJ1-2|TRBD1
TGTGCCTGGAGACAACAGGGGTATGGCTACACCTTC
CAWRQQGYGYTF
>TRBV5-6|once|TRBJ1-2|TRBD1
TGTGCCAGCAGCTTGGCGGCAGGGGGTGGCTACACCTTC
CASSLAAGGGYTF
>TRBV6-1|few|TRBJ1-5|-
TGTGCCAGCGGGGGGAATCAGCCCCAGCATTTT
CASGGNQPQHF
>TRBV5-4|-|TRBJ1-3|-
TGTGCCAGCAGCTTGCAGGGGACCTCTGGAAACACCATATATTTT
CASSLQGTSGNTIYF
>TRBV6-5|-|TRBJ2-5|TRBD2
TGTGCCAGCAGTTACTCGGGGCTAGCGGTAGAGACCCAGTACTTC
CASSYSGLAVETQYF
>TRBV7-9|-|TRBJ2-5|-
TGTGCCAGCAGCGGATTAGCGGTGCAAGAGACCCAGTACTTC
CASSGLAVQETQYF
>TRBV6-4|-|TRBJ2-3|-
TGTGCCAGCAGTGACCTAGAATCCCGGGGAACAGATACGCAGTATTTT
CASSDLESRGTDTQYF
>TRBV2|-|TRBJ1-1|-
TGTGCCAGCAGGACGGCTCCGCCGGGGAACACTGAAGCTTTCTTT
CASRTAPPGNTEAFF
>TRBV2|-|TRBJ2-7|-
TGTGCCAGCAGGGTAGCGGTGGAAGCCTACGAGCAGTACTTC
CASRVAVEAYEQYF
>TRBV9|-|TRBJ1-2|TRBD1
TGTGCCAGCAGCCGATGGGACAGAGCTAACTATGGCTACACCTTC
CASSRWDRANYGYTF
>TRBV9|many|TRBJ2-1|TRBD2
TGTGCCAGCAGCGAGCGGGGACTAGTTGGGGAGGGTGAGCAGTTCTTC
CASSERGLVGEGEQFF
>TRBV6-1|-|TRBJ2-7|-
TGTGCCAGCAGGAAGGACTCCGCTCTTTACGAGCAGTACTTC
CASRKDSALYEQYF
>TRBV25-1|-|TRBJ2-5|TRBD1
TGTGCCAGCAGGTTTGGGACAGGGGGAGAGACCCAGTACTTC
CASRFGTGGETQYF
>TRBV19|-|TRBJ2-3|-
TGTGCCAGTAGCTTACAGGGCTCTAGCACAGATACGCAGTATTTT
CASSLQGSSTDTQYF
>TRBV6-1|few|TRBJ1-2|-
TGTGCCAGCAGCACGGTTGGTTCGCATGGCTACACCTTC
CASSTVGSHGYTF
>TRBV5-1|once|TRBJ2-5|TRBD1
TGCGCCAGCAGCTTTACGGGACAGGGACAAGAGACCCAGTACTTC
CASSFTGQGQETQYF